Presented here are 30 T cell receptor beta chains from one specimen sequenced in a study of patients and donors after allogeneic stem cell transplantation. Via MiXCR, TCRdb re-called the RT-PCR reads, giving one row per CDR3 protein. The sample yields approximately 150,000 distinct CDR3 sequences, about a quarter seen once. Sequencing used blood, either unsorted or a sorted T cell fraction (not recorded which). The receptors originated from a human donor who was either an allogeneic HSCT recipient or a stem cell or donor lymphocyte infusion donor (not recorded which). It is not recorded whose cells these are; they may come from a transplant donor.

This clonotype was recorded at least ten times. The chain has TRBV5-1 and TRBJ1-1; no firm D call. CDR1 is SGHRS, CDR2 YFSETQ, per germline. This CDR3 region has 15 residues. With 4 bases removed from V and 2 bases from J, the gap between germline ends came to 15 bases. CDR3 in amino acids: CASSPFTSTNTEAFF. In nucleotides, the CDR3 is TGCGCCAGCAGCCCCTTTACCTCAACCAACACTGAAGCTTTCTTT. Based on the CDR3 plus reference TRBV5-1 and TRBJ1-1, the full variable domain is KAGVTQTPRYLIKTRGQQVTLSCSPISGHRSVSWYQQTPGQGLQFLFEYFSETQRNKGNFPGRFSGRQFSNSRSEMNVSTLELGDSALYLCASSPFTSTNTEAFFGQGTRLTVV.

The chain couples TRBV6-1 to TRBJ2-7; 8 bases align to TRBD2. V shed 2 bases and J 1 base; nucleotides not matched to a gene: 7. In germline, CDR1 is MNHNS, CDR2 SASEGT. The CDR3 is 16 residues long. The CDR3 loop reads CASSELASGRSYEQYF. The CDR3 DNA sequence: TGTGCCAGCAGTGAACTTGCTAGCGGGCGTTCCTACGAGCAGTACTTC.

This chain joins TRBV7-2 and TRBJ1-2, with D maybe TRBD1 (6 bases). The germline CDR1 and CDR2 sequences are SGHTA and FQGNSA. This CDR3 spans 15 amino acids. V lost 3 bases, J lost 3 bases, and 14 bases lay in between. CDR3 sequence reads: CASSFSGQIHYGYTF. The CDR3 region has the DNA TGTGCCAGCAGCTTTTCCGGACAGATCCACTATGGCTACACCTTC.

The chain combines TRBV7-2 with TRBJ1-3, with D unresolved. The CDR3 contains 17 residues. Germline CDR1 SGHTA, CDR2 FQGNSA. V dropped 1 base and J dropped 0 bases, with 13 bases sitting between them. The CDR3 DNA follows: TGTGCCAGCAGCTTAGGGGCAGCGGGTATCTCTGGAAACACCATATATTTT. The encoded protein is CASSLGAAGISGNTIYF.

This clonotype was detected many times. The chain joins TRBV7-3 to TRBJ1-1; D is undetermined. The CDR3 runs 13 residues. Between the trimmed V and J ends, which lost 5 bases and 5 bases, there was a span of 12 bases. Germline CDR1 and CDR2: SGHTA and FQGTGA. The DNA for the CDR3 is TGTGCCAGCAGCCGGCTGCTTAATACTGAAGCTTTCTTT. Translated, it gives CASSRLLNTEAFF.

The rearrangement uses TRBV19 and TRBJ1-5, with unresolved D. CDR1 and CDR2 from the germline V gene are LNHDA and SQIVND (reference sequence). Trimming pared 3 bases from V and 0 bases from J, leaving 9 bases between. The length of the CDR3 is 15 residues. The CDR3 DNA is TGTGCCAGTAGTATGGGTACGGATAGCAATCAGCCCCAGCATTTT. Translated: CASSMGTDSNQPQHF.

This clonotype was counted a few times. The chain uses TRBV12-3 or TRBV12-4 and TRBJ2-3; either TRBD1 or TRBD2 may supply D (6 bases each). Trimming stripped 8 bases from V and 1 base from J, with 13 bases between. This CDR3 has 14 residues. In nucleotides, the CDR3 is TGTGCCAGCGTTCCTCGGGGGCGCACAGATACGCAGTATTTT. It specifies CASVPRGRTDTQYF.

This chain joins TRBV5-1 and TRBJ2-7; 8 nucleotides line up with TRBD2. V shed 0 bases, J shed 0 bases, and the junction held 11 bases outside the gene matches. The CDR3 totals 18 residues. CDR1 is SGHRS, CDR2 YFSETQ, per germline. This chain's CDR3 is CASSLASGPLGGSYEQYF. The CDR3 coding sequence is TGCGCCAGCAGCTTGGCTAGCGGGCCTCTGGGTGGCTCCTACGAGCAGTACTTC.

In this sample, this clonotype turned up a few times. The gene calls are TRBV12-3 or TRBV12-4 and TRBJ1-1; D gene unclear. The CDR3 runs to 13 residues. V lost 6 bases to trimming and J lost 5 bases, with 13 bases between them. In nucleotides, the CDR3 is TGTGCCAGCAGCCCGGACCTTGGGACTGAAGCTTTCTTT. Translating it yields CASSPDLGTEAFF.

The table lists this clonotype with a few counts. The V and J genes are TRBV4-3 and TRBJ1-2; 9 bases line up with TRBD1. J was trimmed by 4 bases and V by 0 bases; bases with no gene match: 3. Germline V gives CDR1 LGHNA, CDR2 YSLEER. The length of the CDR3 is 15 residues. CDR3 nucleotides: TGCGCCAGCAGCCAAGACGTACAGGGGGCCTATGGCTACACCTTC. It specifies CASSQDVQGAYGYTF.

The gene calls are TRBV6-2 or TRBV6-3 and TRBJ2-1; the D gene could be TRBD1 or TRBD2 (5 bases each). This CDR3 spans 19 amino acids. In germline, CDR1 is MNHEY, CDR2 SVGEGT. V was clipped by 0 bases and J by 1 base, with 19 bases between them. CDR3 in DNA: TGTGCCAGCAGTTACTCGAGGTGGGGACGGGGAGAGTCCTACAATGAGCAGTTCTTC. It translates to CASSYSRWGRGESYNEQFF.

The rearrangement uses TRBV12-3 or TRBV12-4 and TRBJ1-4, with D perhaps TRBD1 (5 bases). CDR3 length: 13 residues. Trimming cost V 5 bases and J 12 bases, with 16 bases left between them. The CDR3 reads CASSPSLLGELFF. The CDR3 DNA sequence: TGTGCCAGCAGTCCCTCATTGTTAGGGGAACTGTTTTTT.

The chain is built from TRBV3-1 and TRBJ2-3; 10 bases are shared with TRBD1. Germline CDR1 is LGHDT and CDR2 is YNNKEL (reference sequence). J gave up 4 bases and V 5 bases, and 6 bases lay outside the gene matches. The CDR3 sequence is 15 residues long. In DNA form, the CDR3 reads TGTGCCAGCAGCTCCGGGACAGGGGCACCAGATACGCAGTATTTT. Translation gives CASSSGTGAPDTQYF.

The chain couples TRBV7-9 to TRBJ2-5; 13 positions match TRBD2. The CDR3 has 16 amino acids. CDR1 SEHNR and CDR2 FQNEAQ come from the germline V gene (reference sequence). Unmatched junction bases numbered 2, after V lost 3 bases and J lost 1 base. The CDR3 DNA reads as TGTGCCAGCAGCTTCGGACTAGCGGGGGCCCAAGAGACCCAGTACTTC. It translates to CASSFGLAGAQETQYF.

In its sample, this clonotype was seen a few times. The CDR3 here is CASSIEGEAFF. DNA of the CDR3: TGTGCCAGTAGTATTGAGGGTGAAGCTTTCTTT. The chain joins TRBV19 to TRBJ1-1; D call uncertain. Between the trimmed V and J ends, which lost 3 bases and 7 bases, there was a span of 6 bases. This CDR3 comprises 11 residues. The germline V gene has CDR1 LNHDA and CDR2 SQIVND (reference sequence).

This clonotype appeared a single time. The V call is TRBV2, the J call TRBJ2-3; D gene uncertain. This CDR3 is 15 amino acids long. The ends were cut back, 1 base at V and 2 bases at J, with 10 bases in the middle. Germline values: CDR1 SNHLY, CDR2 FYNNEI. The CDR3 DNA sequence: TGTGCCAGCAGTGAAGGCCGGAAAACCACAGATACGCAGTATTTT. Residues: CASSEGRKTTDTQYF.

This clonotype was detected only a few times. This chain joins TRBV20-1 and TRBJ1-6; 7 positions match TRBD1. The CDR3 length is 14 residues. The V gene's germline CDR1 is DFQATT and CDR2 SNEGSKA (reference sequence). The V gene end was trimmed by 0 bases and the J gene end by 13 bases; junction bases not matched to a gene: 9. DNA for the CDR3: TGCAGTGCTAGAGATTCAGGGGGGTCTAACCCCCTCCACTTT. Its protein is CSARDSGGSNPLHF.

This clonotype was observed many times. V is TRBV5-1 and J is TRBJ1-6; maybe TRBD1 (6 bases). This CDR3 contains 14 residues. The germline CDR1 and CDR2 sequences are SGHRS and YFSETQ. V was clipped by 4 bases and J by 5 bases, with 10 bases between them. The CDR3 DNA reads TGCGCCAGCAGCGTACAGGGTGATAATTCACCCCTCCACTTT. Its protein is CASSVQGDNSPLHF.

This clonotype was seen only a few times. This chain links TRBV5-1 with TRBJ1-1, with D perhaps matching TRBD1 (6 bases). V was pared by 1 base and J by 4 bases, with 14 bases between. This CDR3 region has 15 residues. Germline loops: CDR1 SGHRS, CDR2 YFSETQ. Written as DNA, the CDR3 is TGCGCCAGCAGCTTGTGGGCGGGGGCGCGCACTGAAGCTTTCTTT. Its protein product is CASSLWAGARTEAFF.

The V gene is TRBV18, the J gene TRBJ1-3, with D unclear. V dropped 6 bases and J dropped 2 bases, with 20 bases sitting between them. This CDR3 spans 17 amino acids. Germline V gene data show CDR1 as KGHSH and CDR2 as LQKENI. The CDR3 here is CASSRGSGPEAGNTIYF. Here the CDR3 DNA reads TGTGCCAGCTCGCGAGGATCCGGACCGGAGGCTGGAAACACCATATATTTT.

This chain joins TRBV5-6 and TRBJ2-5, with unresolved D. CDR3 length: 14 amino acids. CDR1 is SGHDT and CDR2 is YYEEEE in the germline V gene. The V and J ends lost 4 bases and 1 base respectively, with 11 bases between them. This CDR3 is CASSLPGLQETQYF. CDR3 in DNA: TGTGCCAGCAGCCTGCCAGGCCTCCAAGAGACCCAGTACTTC.

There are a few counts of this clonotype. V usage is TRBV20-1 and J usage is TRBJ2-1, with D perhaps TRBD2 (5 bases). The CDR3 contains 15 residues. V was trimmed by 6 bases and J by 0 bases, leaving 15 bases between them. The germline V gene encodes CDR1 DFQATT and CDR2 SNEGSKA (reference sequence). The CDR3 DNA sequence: TGCAGTGCCGACGGGGTTACGAGCTCCTACAATGAGCAGTTCTTC. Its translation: CSADGVTSSYNEQFF.

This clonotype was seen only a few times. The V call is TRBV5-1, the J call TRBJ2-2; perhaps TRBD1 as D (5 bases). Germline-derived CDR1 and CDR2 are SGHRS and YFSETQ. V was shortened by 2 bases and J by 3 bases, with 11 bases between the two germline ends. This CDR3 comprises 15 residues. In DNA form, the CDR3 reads TGCGCCAGCAGCTTCCGTGTCAGGGACACCGGGGAGCTGTTTTTT. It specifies CASSFRVRDTGELFF.

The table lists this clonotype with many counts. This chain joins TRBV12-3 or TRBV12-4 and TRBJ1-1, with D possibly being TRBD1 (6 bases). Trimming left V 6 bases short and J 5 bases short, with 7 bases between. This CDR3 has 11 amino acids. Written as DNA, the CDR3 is TGTGCCAGCAGCAGGGGAACTGAAGCTTTCTTT. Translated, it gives CASSRGTEAFF.

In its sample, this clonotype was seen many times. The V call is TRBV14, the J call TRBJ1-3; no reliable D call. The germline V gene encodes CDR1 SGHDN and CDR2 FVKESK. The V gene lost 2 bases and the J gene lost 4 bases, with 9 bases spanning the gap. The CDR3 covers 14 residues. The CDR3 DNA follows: TGTGCCAGCAGCCAACGTTTGGGAGGAAACACCATATATTTT. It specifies CASSQRLGGNTIYF.

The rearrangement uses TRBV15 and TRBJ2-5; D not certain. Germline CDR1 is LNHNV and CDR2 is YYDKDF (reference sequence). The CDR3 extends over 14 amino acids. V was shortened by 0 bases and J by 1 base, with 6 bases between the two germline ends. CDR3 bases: TGTGCCACCAGCAGAGATGCGTTCCAAGAGACCCAGTACTTC. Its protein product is CATSRDAFQETQYF.

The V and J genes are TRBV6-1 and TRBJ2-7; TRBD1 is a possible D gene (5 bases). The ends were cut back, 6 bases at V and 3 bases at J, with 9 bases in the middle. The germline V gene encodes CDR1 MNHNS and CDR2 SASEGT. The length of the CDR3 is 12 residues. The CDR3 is CASRDTNYEQYF. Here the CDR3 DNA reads TGTGCCAGCAGGGACACCAACTACGAGCAGTACTTC.

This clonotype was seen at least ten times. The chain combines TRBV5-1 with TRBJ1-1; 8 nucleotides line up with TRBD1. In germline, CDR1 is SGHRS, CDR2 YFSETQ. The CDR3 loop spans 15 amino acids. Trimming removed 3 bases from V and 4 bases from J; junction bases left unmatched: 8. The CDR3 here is CASSWDRSPGTEAFF. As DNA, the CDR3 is TGCGCCAGCAGCTGGGACAGGTCGCCAGGCACTGAAGCTTTCTTT.

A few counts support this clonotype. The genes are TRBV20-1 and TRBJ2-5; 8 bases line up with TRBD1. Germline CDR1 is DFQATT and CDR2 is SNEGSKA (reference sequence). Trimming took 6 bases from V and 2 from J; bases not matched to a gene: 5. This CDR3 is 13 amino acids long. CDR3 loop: CSALTGDQETQYF. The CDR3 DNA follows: TGCAGTGCGTTGACAGGGGATCAAGAGACCCAGTACTTC.

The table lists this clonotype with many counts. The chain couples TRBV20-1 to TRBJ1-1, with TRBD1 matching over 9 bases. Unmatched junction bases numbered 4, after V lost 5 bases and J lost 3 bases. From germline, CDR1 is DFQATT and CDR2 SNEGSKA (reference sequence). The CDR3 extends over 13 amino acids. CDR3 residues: CSAARDRDTEAFF. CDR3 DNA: TGCAGTGCTGCCCGGGACAGGGACACTGAAGCTTTCTTT.